This T cell receptor beta chain came from a study of blood T cell repertoires in COVID-19. This clone was recorded once. V was shortened by 1 base and J by 10 bases, with 13 bases between the two germline ends. Germline V lookup: CDR1 LNHDA, CDR2 SQIVND (reference sequence). The CDR3 extends over 13 amino acids. Profiling relied on immunoSEQ multiplex PCR, and the TCRdb table lists in-frame clones only, not all of them. The table has 130,000 or so clones, around four fifths seen once. Sequenced: peripheral blood. The genes are TRBV19 and TRBJ2-5, with D perhaps TRBD1 (6 bases). This receptor was taken from a man at least 80 years old with active or convalescent COVID-19. This CDR3 is CASSIGSGDGQYF. Written as DNA, the CDR3 is TGTGCCAGTAGTATAGGGTCAGGGGATGGCCAGTACTTC.